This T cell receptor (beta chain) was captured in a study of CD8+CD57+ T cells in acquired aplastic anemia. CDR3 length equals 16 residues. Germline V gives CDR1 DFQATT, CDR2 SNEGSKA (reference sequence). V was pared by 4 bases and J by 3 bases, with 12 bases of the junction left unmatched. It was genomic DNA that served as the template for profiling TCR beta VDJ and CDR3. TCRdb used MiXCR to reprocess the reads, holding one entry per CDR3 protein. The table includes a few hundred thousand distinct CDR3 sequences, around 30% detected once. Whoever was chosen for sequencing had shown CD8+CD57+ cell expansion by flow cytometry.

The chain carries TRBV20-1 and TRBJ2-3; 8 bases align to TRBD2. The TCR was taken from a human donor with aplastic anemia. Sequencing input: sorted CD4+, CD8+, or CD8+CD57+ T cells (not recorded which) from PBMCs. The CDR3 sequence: CSAILFRGGGTDTQYF. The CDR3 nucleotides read TGCAGTGCTATCCTTTTTCGGGGGGGCGGGACAGATACGCAGTATTTT.